This T cell receptor beta chain appears in the sequencing data of a study of T cell responses to AZD1222 COVID-19 vaccine. Produced via immunoSEQ multiplex PCR; TCRdb's table is partial and in-frame only. The data hold about 150,000 clones, with around 87% observed a single time. Trimming removed 5 bases from V and 0 bases from J; junction bases left unmatched: 6. This CDR3 is 15 amino acids long. Germline CDR1 MDHEN, CDR2 SYDVKM. The TCR comes from an adult who received the AZD1222 COVID-19 vaccine. The chain has TRBV28 and TRBJ1-1; 7 bases align to TRBD1. The source material was peripheral blood, sampled 28 days after the second AZD1222 dose. Here the CDR3 reads CASSPSGQMNTEAFF. CDR3 coding DNA: TGTGCCAGCAGTCCTTCGGGACAGATGAACACTGAAGCTTTCTTT.